This T cell receptor (beta chain) comes out of a study of tumour-infiltrating T cells in Burkitt lymphoma. Overall study: Patients covered every epidemiological subtype of Burkitt lymphoma. Overall and progression-free survival were predicted by productive clonality.

Study-level findings and limits: Public clonotypes, several, appeared across numerous Burkitt lymphoma patients.

Some clones are missing from TCRdb's copy, which holds only in-frame ones; the method was immunoSEQ multiplex PCR. The sample has roughly 4,200 clones; 11% to 15% are singletons. The CDR3 has 13 amino acids. Trimming took 5 bases from V and 9 from J, leaving 16 bases between them. Germline-derived CDR1 and CDR2 are MDHEN and SYDVKM. With regard to this clone: Its specificity is not known.

The sequence was obtained from a human donor with Burkitt lymphoma. V is TRBV28 and J is TRBJ1-1, with D hard to call. The sequencing sample was made of tumor tissue. The CDR3: CASSTLAGNKAFF. The CDR3 DNA is TGTGCCAGCAGTACCTTAGCCGGGAATAAAGCTTTCTTT.